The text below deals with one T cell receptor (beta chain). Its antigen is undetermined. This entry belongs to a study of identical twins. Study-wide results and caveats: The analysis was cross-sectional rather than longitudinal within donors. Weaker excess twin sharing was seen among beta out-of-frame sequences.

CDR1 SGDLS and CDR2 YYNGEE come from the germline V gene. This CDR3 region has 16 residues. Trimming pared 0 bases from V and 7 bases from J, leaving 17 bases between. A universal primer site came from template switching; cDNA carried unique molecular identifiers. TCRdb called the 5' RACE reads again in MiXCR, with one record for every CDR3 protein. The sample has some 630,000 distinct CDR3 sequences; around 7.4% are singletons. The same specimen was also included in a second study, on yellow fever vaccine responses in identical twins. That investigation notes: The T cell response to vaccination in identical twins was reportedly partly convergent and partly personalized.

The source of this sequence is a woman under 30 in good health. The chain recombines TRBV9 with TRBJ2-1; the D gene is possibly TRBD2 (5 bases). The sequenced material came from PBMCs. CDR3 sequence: CASSVASGYPGNEQFF. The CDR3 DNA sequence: TGTGCCAGCAGCGTAGCGAGCGGTTACCCTGGGAATGAGCAGTTCTTC.